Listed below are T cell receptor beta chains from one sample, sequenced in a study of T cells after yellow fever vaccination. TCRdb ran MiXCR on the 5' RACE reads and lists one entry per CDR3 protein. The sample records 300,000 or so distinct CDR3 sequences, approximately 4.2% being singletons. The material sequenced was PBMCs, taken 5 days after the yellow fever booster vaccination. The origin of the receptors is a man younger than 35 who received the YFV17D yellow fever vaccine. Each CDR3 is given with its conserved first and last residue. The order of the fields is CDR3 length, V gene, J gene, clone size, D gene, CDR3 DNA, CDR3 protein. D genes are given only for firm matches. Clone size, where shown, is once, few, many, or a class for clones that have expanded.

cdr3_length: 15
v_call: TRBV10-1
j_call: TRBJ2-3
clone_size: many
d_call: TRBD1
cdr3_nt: TGCGCCAGCAGTGATCAAGGACAGGGCGGAGATACGCAGTATTTT
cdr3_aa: CASSDQGQGGDTQYF

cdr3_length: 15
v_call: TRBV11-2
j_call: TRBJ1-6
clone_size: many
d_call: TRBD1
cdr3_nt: TGTGCCAGCAGCTTAGATCGGACAGGGAACTCACCCCTCCACTTT
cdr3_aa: CASSLDRTGNSPLHF

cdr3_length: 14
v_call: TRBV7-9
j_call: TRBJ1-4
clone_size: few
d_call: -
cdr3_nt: TGTGCCAGCAGCATCCAGACAATGAATGAAAAACTGTTTTTT
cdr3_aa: CASSIQTMNEKLFF

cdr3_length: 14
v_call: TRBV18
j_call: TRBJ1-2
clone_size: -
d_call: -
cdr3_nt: TGTGCCAGCTCACCGTCACAGGACACCTATGGCTACACCTTC
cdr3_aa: CASSPSQDTYGYTF

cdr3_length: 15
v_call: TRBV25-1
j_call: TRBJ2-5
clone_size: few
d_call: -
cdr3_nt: TGTGCCAGCAGTGAAGTCGGAGGGGGCGGACAGACCCAGTACTTC
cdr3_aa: CASSEVGGGGQTQYF

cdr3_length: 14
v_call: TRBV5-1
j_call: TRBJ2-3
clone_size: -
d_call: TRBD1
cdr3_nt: TGCGCCAGCAGCCAAACAGGGGGCTCAGATACGCAGTATTTT
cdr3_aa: CASSQTGGSDTQYF

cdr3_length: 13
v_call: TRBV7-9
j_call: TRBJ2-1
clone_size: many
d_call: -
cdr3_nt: TGTGCCAGCAGCTTAGGGGACTTTGATGAGCAGTTCTTC
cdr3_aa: CASSLGDFDEQFF

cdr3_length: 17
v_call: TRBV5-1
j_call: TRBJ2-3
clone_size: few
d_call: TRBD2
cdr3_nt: TGCGCCAGCAGCTTGTTCCTAGCGGGGGGCCAGACAGATACGCAGTATTTT
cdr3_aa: CASSLFLAGGQTDTQYF

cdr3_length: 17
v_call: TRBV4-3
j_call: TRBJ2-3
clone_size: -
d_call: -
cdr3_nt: TGCGCCAGCAGCCAAGATGGTGGCGGCGGGGTCGCAGATACGCAGTATTTT
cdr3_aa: CASSQDGGGGVADTQYF

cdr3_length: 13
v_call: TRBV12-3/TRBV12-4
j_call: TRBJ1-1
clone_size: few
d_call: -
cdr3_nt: TGTGCCAGCAGTTTAGCTCAGGGCACTGAAGCTTTCTTT
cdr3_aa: CASSLAQGTEAFF

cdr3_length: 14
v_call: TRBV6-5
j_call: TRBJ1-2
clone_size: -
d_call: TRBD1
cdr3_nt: TGTGCCAGCACCCGGACAGGCCGCAACTATGGCTACACCTTC
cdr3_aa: CASTRTGRNYGYTF

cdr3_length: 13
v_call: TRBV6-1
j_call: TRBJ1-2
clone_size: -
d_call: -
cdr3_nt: TGTGCCAGCAGTGAGGACAGAGGCTATGGCTACACCTTC
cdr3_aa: CASSEDRGYGYTF

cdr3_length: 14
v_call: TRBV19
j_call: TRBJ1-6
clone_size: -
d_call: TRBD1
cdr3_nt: TGTGCCAGTAGTATAACAGGGGGTAATTCACCCCTCCACTTT
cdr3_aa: CASSITGGNSPLHF

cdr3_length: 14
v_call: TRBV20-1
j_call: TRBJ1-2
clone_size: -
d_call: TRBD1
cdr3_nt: TGCAGTGCTAGCCTGGGACAGGGGGCCCTTGGCTACACCTTC
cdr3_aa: CSASLGQGALGYTF

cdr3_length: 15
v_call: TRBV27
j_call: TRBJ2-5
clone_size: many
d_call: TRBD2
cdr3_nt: TGTGCCAGCAGTTTATGGGTTGGGGGGGAAGAGACCCAGTACTTC
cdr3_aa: CASSLWVGGEETQYF

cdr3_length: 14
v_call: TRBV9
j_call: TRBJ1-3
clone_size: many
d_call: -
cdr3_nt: TGTGCCAGCAGCCCCACAGGGAGGGAAAACACCATATATTTT
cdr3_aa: CASSPTGRENTIYF

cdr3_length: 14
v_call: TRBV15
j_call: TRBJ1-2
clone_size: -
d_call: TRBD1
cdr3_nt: TGTGCCACCAGCAAGGGACAGACCCTCTATGGCTACACCTTC
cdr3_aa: CATSKGQTLYGYTF

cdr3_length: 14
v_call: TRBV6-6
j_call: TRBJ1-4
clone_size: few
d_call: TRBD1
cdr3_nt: TGTGCCAGCAGTCCGGGACAGGGGCATGAAAAACTGTTTTTT
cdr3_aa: CASSPGQGHEKLFF

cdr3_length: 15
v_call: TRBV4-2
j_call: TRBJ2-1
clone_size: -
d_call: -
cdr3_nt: TGTGCCAGCAGCCAAGAAACGCGTCCGGTCGATGAGCAGTTCTTC
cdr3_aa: CASSQETRPVDEQFF

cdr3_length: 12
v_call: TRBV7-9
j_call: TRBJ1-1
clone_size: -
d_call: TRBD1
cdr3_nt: TGTGCCAGCAGCCCCCAAGAGGGACAGGCTTTCTTT
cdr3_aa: CASSPQEGQAFF

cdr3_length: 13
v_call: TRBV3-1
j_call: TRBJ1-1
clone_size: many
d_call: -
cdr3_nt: TGCGCCAGCAGCTTGAGGTTGAACACTGAAGCTTTCTTT
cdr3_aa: CASSLRLNTEAFF

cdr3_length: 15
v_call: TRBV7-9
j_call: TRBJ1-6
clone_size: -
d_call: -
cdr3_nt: TGTGCCAGCAGGCGACAGGCAGGAAAGGATTCACCCCTCCACTTT
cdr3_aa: CASRRQAGKDSPLHF

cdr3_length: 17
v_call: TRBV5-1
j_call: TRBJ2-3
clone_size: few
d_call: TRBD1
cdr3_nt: TGCGCCAGCAGCCCTCGAGAGACAGGGGCCAGCACAGATACGCAGTATTTT
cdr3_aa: CASSPRETGASTDTQYF

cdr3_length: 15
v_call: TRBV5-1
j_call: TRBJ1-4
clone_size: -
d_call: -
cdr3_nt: TGCGCCAGCAGCTTAGAGATGGGCCTGGGGGAAAAACTGTTTTTT
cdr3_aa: CASSLEMGLGEKLFF

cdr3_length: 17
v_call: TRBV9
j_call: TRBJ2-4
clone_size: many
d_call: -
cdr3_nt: TGTGCCAGCAGCCCCGTCCTCGAAGGGGGAGCCAAAAACATTCAGTACTTC
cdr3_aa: CASSPVLEGGAKNIQYF

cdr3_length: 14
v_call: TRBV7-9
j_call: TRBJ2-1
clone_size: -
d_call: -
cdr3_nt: TGTGCCAGCAGCTTTTGGGCTGTTGACAATGAGCAGTTCTTC
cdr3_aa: CASSFWAVDNEQFF

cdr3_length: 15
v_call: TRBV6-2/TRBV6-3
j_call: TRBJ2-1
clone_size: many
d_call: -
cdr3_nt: TGTGCCAGCAGTTTTTACTCCCCCCGGTGGGATGAGCAGTTCTTC
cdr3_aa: CASSFYSPRWDEQFF

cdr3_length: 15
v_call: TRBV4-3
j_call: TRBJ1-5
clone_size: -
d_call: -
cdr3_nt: TGCGCCAGCAGCCAAGATATAGCCGGGTACCAGCCCCAGCATTTT
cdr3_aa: CASSQDIAGYQPQHF

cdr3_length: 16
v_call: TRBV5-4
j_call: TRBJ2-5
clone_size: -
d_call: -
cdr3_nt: TGTGCCAGCAGCCTCCCTCGGGCAGGGGTCGAAGAGACCCAGTACTTC
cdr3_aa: CASSLPRAGVEETQYF

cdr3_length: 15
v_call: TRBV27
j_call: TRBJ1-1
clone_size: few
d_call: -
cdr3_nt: TGTGCCAGCACCATCGCGTGGGACAAAAGCACTGAAGCTTTCTTT
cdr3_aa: CASTIAWDKSTEAFF

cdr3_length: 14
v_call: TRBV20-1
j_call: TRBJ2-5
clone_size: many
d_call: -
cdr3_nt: TGCAGTGCCGGCGAGGCGGGGGCGGTACAGACCCAGTACTTC
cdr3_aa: CSAGEAGAVQTQYF

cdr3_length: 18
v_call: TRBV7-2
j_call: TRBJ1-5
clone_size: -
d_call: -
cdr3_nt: TGTGCCAGCAGCTTATGGGTGCCGGGGTTAGATAGCAATCAGCCCCAGCATTTT
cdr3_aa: CASSLWVPGLDSNQPQHF

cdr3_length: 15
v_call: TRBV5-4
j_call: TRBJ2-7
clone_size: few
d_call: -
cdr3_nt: TGTGCCAGCAGCTTGGCAGCGGGTTTCTCCTACGAGCAGTACTTC
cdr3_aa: CASSLAAGFSYEQYF

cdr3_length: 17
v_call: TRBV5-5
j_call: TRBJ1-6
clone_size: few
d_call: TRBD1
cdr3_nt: TGTGCCAGCAGCTTGGTGATGTCGGACAGGTCTCGTTCACCCCTCCACTTT
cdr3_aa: CASSLVMSDRSRSPLHF

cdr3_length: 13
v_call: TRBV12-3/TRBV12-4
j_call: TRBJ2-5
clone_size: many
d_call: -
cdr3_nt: TGTGCCAGCATCCCCCCGGGCTCTGGGACCCAGTACTTC
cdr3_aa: CASIPPGSGTQYF

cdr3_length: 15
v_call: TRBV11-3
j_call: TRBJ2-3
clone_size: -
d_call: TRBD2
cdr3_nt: TGTGCCAGCAGCTTAGAGTTCGGGGGGACAGATACGCAGTATTTT
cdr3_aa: CASSLEFGGTDTQYF

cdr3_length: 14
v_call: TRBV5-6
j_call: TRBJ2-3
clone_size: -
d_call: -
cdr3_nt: TGTGCCAGCAGCTGGGCGGGTAGCACAGATACGCAGTATTTT
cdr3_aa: CASSWAGSTDTQYF

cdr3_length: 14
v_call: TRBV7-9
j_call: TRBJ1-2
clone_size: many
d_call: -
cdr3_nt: TGTGCCAGCAGCCCCCCGGGGGTGAACTATGGCTACACCTTC
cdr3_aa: CASSPPGVNYGYTF

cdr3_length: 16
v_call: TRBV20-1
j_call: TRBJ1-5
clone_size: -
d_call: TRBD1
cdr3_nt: TGCAGTGCTGTCCCGGGACAGGGGGCTTTCTTTCAGCCCCAGCATTTT
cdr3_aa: CSAVPGQGAFFQPQHF

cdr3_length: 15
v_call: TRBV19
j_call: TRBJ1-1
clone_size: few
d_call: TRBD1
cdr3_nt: TGTGCCAGTAGTATGTCCACAGGGGTTAACACTGAAGCTTTCTTT
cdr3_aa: CASSMSTGVNTEAFF

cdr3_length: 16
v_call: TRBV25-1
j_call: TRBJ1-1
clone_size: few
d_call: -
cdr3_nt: TGTGCCAGCAGTGAATATGGCGGGGGAGGGTCCACTGAAGCTTTCTTT
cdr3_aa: CASSEYGGGGSTEAFF

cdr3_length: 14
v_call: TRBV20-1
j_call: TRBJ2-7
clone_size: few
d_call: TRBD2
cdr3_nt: TGCAGTGCTAGGGGGGGGAAGGGCTCCTACGAGCAGTACTTC
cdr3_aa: CSARGGKGSYEQYF

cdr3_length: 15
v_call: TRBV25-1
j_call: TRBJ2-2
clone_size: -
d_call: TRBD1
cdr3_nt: TGTGCCAGCAGTGAACTTGACAGGGATACCGGGGAGCTGTTTTTT
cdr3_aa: CASSELDRDTGELFF

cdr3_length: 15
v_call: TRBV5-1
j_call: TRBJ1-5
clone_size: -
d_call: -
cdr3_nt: TGCGCCAGCAGCCCCGAGACAGGAATTAATCAGCCCCAGCATTTT
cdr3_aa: CASSPETGINQPQHF

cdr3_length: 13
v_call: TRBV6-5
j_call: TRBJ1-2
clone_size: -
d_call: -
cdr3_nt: TGTGCCAGCAGCATGGACGGAAACTATGGCTACACCTTC
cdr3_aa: CASSMDGNYGYTF